This T cell receptor (beta chain) was recovered during a study of CD8 T cells in Susac syndrome. The CDR3 has 12 residues. Trimming took off 2 bases at V and 8 bases at J, with 7 bases between the two ends. Per the germline V gene, CDR1 is MNHEY and CDR2 is SVGAGI. Regarding the study as a whole: Across the total CD8+ repertoires, sixteen Susac-specific public clones were detected, and across the CD8+ TEMRA repertoires, several such clones were detected.

RNA totalling roughly 0.45 to 1 ug underwent reverse transcription with random hexamers. By means of immunoSEQ multiplex PCR, TCR beta CDR3 spanning 54 Vbeta and 13 Jbeta underwent amplification. TCRdb reprocessed the immunoSEQ multiplex PCR reads with MiXCR, giving one entry per CDR3 protein. The table lists 95,000 to 150,000 distinct CDR3 sequences, around 94% of them singletons, with roughly 0.29% in the top ten. TCR beta sequencing covered blood CD8+ and CD4+ T cells. The count of this clonotype is one. Antigen specificity is unknown. This clonotype originated in a human donor with Susac syndrome. The sequenced material came from CD8+ T cells from PBMCs. The chain links TRBV6-5 to TRBJ2-1, with D possibly being TRBD2 (6 bases). CDR3 sequence: CASSYGGHEQFF. CDR3 bases: TGTGCCAGCAGTTACGGAGGGCATGAGCAGTTCTTC.